Below, one T cell receptor beta chain is given with its context. This record comes from a study of CD8 T cells in Susac syndrome. This CDR3 has 16 residues. V was shortened by 6 bases and J by 4 bases, with 22 bases between the two germline ends. CDR1 LGHDT and CDR2 YNNKEL come from the germline V gene (reference sequence). An input of about 0.45 to 1 ug of RNA was subjected to reverse transcription using random hexamers. Via MiXCR, TCRdb re-called the immunoSEQ multiplex PCR reads, giving one row per CDR3 protein. The sample comprises about 180,000 distinct CDR3 sequences, approximately 95% of which are singletons, and roughly 0.16% rests with the top ten.

V gene TRBV3-1 combines with J gene TRBJ2-7, with D possibly TRBD1 on 6 matching bases. This TCR was sampled from a human donor with multiple sclerosis. Input material: CD8+ T cells from PBMCs. The CDR3 here is CASSTAPGHDLYEQYF. In nucleotides, the CDR3 is TGTGCCAGCAGTACCGCTCCGGGACACGATTTATACGAGCAGTACTTC.